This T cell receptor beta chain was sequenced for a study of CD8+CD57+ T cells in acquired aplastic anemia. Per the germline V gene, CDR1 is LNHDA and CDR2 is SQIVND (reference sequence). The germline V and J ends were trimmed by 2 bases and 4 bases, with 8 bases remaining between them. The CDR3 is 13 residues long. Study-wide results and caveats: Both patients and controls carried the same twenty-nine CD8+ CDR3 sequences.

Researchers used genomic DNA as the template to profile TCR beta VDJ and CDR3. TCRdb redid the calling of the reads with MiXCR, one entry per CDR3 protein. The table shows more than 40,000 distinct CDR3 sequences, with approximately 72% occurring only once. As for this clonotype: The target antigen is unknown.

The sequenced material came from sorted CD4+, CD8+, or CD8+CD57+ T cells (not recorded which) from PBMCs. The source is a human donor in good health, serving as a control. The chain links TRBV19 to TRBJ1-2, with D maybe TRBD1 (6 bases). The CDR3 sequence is CASSIKDSYGYTF. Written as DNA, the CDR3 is TGTGCCAGTAGTATAAAGGACAGCTATGGCTACACCTTC.